What follows is one T cell receptor (beta chain) and its context. This clonotype was counted many times. Its antigen remains undetermined. Base qualities are missing; no much larger clone stands one base away. Trimming takes 0 bases off V and 3 bases off J; junction bases not matched to a gene: 4. The germline V gene (reference sequence) supplies CDR1 DFQATT and CDR2 SNEGSKA. The CDR3 numbers 16 residues from cysteine through phenylalanine. Left in the record is the CDR3 DNA by itself, 48 bases read in frame from the first base. Ophthalmopathy patients had moderately to severely active disease, with a Clinical Activity Score of 3 or more, a NOSPECS grade of 4 or more, and a disease duration of less than 3 months. Exclusion was applied to patients with uncontrolled infections, other autoimmune diseases, pregnancy or lactation. Diagnoses relied on clinical symptoms, serum thyroxine and TRAb, thyroid ultrasound and orbital computed tomography. Ficoll-Paque density gradient centrifugation was used to isolate PBMCs from around 10 ml of fresh peripheral blood. Total RNA was extracted using Trizol reagent, and RNA quality was assessed on an Agilent 2100 Bioanalyzer.

The data are from a study of T cells in Graves' hyperthyroidism and ophthalmopathy (dated by TCRdb to about 2019). With respect to the entire study: Peripheral blood was sampled at the time of initial diagnosis, prior to any treatment. To identify TCR V-J signatures that set the groups apart, the researchers used a discovery cohort of 100 patients, made up of 40 to 45 with Graves' ophthalmopathy and 57 with stable Graves' hyperthyroidism. Prospective prediction of ophthalmopathy was tested in an independent validation cohort consisting of under 20 hyperthyroidism patients and more than 15 patients who later progressed to ophthalmopathy. The roughly 100 discovery patients were randomly divided into training and test sets at a 7:3 ratio. In addition, the study compared T-cell repertoires in thyroid tissue and in blood from several Graves' hyperthyroidism patients. Once sampling was done, hyperthyroidism patients were given methimazole at a starting dose of 30 mg daily, whereas ophthalmopathy patients were given high-dose intravenous methylprednisolone. According to the paper, TCR Vbeta CDR3 sequencing was carried out on about 140 peripheral blood samples, which came from around 43 ophthalmopathy, 70 to 80 hyperthyroidism and roughly 17 progressor patients. Results the study describes overall, beyond this receptor: No statistical method was used to fix the sample size in advance, and group allocation was not hidden from the investigators. Blood samples also contained most of the expanded thyroid clonotypes (frequency above 0.001), which suggests that blood repertoires may reflect thyroid immune responses. During validation, the model predicted progression to ophthalmopathy a median of around six months ahead of onset, with more than 55% sensitivity and 72% to 85% specificity. Ophthalmopathy was separated from stable hyperthyroidism by a 13 V-J signature model, with approximately 86% sensitivity and about 81% specificity obtained in cross-validation and 80%/75% obtained in testing.

TCR beta CDR3 regions were amplified from RNA transcripts. The TCR CDR3 was subjected to a first round of RT-PCR using the HTBI primer set and the Qiagen OneStep RT-PCR kit. A second multiplex PCR round built the libraries, followed by size selection and purification. Paired-end sequencing of the libraries was performed with 100 bp reads on an Illumina HiSeq2000. As for the original processing: SOAPnuke was used to process the raw data, with reads discarded if the reads contained adapters or uncalled bases, had a mean Phred below 15, or lacked an exact constant-primer or identifier match. COPE v1.2.5 was used to merge the high-quality paired reads, and each unique nucleotide sequence was defined as a clonotype. MiTCR v1.1 was used to align the clonotypes against IMGT TRBV, TRBD and TRBJ reference segments. Only V-J combinations with frequency above 0.0001, covering approximately 99% of repertoires, were analysed. A TCS score was defined as the ratio between F50 (clonal expansion) and ExV (chaos), using BLOSUM62-based TCRdist between CDR3 peptides within each V-J. Welch's t-statistics and random forest reduced approximately 520 V-J features to 10 to 15, which were used in a naive Bayes classifier (R e1071). The public reads were reprocessed in TCRdb via fastp at Q25 and MiXCR, keeping in-frame beta chains. A single entry per CDR3 protein holds the most common genes and DNA from its merged rows. TCRdb assigned the V and J calls; the authors' analysis was not used. The sample table contains 200,000 to 250,000 distinct CDR3 sequences; only one count was recorded for roughly a quarter of them. Of the sample, roughly 35% falls within the top ten clones.

Material: blood. The TCR was taken from a woman between 40 and 50 years old with Graves' ophthalmopathy. The V and J segments used are TRBV20-1 and TRBJ2-7; 14 nucleotides in the junction match TRBD2. The sequence in DNA is TGCAGTGCTAGAGAGGGGACTAGCGGGAGAAACTACGAGCAGTACTTC. Protein translation: CSAREGTSGRNYEQYF.